Listed below are T cell receptor beta chains from one sample, sequenced in a study of spatial heterogeneity in lung cancer. TCRdb re-analysed the 5' RACE reads in MiXCR, keeping a single row per CDR3 protein. The sample yields 110,000 or so distinct CDR3 sequences, 9.5% to 14% seen once. Sequencing was performed on PBMCs, taken at follow-up. The receptor source for this set is a female donor with early-stage non-small cell lung cancer. CDR3s include the opening cysteine and the closing phenylalanine or tryptophan. The D gene is left open where the match is weak. Clone size is shown for a subset of rows, as once, few, many or a class of expanded clone.

clone_size cdr3_length j_call d_call v_call cdr3_nt cdr3_aa
. 11 TRBJ1-4 . TRBV29-1 TGCAGCGTTGGAACTAATGAAAAACTGTTTTTT CSVGTNEKLFF
many 16 TRBJ1-1 . TRBV6-2/TRBV6-3 TGTGCCAGCAGTGCATCCGGGACGGGCCCTGTACGGAAAGCTTTCTTT CASSASGTGPVRKAFF
many 15 TRBJ1-5 . TRBV28 TGTGCCAGCAAGATGTTGTATGGATTCAATCAGCCCCAGCATTTT CASKMLYGFNQPQHF
. 17 TRBJ1-1 TRBD1 TRBV28 TGTGCCAGCAGTTTATATGGGACAGGCCGAAAGAACACTGAAGCTTTCTTT CASSLYGTGRKNTEAFF
few 15 TRBJ2-1 . TRBV12-3/TRBV12-4 TGTGCCAGCAGCAATAGAATGGGGGTCTACAATGAGCAGTTCTTC CASSNRMGVYNEQFF
many 19 TRBJ2-3 TRBD2 TRBV15 TGTGCCACCAGCAGAGATTCCCTTAGTTACGGGAGGGGACCAGATACGCAGTATTTT CATSRDSLSYGRGPDTQYF
. 14 TRBJ2-3 TRBD2 TRBV9 TGTGCCAGCAGCGCAACTAGCGGCACAGATACGCAGTATTTT CASSATSGTDTQYF
many 14 TRBJ2-3 . TRBV5-1 TGCGCCAGCAGCTCCAGGACTAGCACAGATACGCAGTATTTT CASSSRTSTDTQYF
. 17 TRBJ2-2 TRBD2 TRBV3-1 TGTGCCAGCAGCCGTTGGACTAGCGGGAGTACCACCGGGGAGCTGTTTTTT CASSRWTSGSTTGELFF
. 13 TRBJ1-4 . TRBV10-3 TGTGCCACTGTGACTACAACTAATGAAAAACTGTTTTTT CATVTTTNEKLFF
few 14 TRBJ2-1 TRBD2 TRBV29-1 TGCAGCGTTTCAGCGGGAGGCAAGGGGAATGAGCAGTTCTTC CSVSAGGKGNEQFF
few 13 TRBJ2-3 . TRBV4-2 TGTGCCAGCAGCCAAGGTCAACAACATACGCAGTATTTT CASSQGQQHTQYF
many 15 TRBJ2-1 TRBD2 TRBV29-1 TGCAGCGTTGAAAGTGGGAGGGTTTTGAACAATGAGCAGTTCTTC CSVESGRVLNNEQFF
few 16 TRBJ1-5 . TRBV5-6 TGTGCCAGCAGCTTGCGCGGGGGTTTTAGCAATCAGCCCCAGCATTTT CASSLRGGFSNQPQHF
many 15 TRBJ1-1 . TRBV7-9 TGTGCCAGCAGCCCCCCGGGACACATGAACACTGAAGCTTTCTTT CASSPPGHMNTEAFF
many 12 TRBJ1-3 . TRBV7-2 TGTGCCAGCAGCGCATCTGGAAACACCATATATTTT CASSASGNTIYF
many 15 TRBJ1-1 . TRBV28 TGTGCCAGCAGCGCCCACGGGACACCGAACACTGAAGCTTTCTTT CASSAHGTPNTEAFF
. 15 TRBJ1-4 . TRBV14 TGTGCCAGCAGCCGCGAGGCCAGGGGCAATGAAAAACTGTTTTTT CASSREARGNEKLFF
many 14 TRBJ1-3 . TRBV7-9 TGTGCCAGCAGCTTCAGACAGGCAGGGGACACCATATATTTT CASSFRQAGDTIYF
many 16 TRBJ2-2 TRBD2 TRBV9 TGTGCCAGCAGCGTAGGGACTAGCGCGAACACCGGGGAGCTGTTTTTT CASSVGTSANTGELFF
. 13 TRBJ2-1 TRBD1 TRBV4-2 TGTGCCAGCAGCCAACGGACAGGGAATGAGCAGTTCTTC CASSQRTGNEQFF
few 17 TRBJ2-3 TRBD2 TRBV20-1 TGCAGTGCTAGAGATCAACTAGCGGGAGGGCCGGCAGATACGCAGTATTTT CSARDQLAGGPADTQYF
. 17 TRBJ1-6 . TRBV30 TGTGCCTGGAGTCTTAGGACCGACGGCTCCTATAATTCACCCCTCCACTTT CAWSLRTDGSYNSPLHF
many 12 TRBJ2-7 . TRBV12-3/TRBV12-4 TGTGCCAGCAGTTACCTGGTCTACGAGCAGTACTTC CASSYLVYEQYF
. 16 TRBJ2-3 TRBD2 TRBV28 TGTGCCAGCAGTTTTAGCGGGAGGACTAGCACAGATACGCAGTATTTT CASSFSGRTSTDTQYF
. 16 TRBJ1-4 . TRBV6-1 TGTGCCAGCAGCCACTACAGGGCCTCCAACAATGAAAAACTGTTTTTT CASSHYRASNNEKLFF
few 13 TRBJ1-5 TRBD1 TRBV12-3/TRBV12-4 TGTGCCAGCACCAGGGGGGGTTCTCAGCCCCAGCATTTT CASTRGGSQPQHF
. 18 TRBJ2-3 . TRBV4-2 TGTGCCAGCAGCCAAGAGGGGTTGACGGGGAGTCGGACGGATACGCAGTATTTT CASSQEGLTGSRTDTQYF
few 14 TRBJ1-6 TRBD1 TRBV14 TGTGCCAGCAGCCAAGCGACAGGGGATTCACCCCTCCACTTT CASSQATGDSPLHF
few 16 TRBJ2-3 TRBD2 TRBV4-2 TGTGCCAGCAGCCAAGGGACTAGCGGGAGTAAAGATACGCAGTATTTT CASSQGTSGSKDTQYF
. 16 TRBJ1-3 TRBD1 TRBV14 TGTGCCAGCAGCCAAGATGGGACAGGGTCTGGAAACACCATATATTTT CASSQDGTGSGNTIYF
few 13 TRBJ1-6 . TRBV7-2 TGTGCCAGCAGCGAGGACCAGAACTCACCCCTCCACTTT CASSEDQNSPLHF
few 13 TRBJ1-1 . TRBV12-3/TRBV12-4 TGTGCCGTCACCGGGACGTCGAACACTGAAGCTTTCTTT CAVTGTSNTEAFF
. 12 TRBJ2-2 . TRBV2 TGTGCCAGCAGTGCAGGAGGGCGGGAGCTGTTTTTT CASSAGGRELFF
many 16 TRBJ2-1 . TRBV5-4 TGTGCCAGCAGACCAGGTACTCAGCCCACCTACAATGAGCAGTTCTTC CASRPGTQPTYNEQFF
. 14 TRBJ1-5 . TRBV5-6 TGTGCCAGCAGCGTGGACGGTCCCAATCAGCCCCAGCATTTT CASSVDGPNQPQHF
. 15 TRBJ2-3 . TRBV10-3 TGTGCCATCAGTGGGTCCTTAAGGGGCACAGATACGCAATATTTT CAISGSLRGTDTQYF
. 17 TRBJ1-2 TRBD1 TRBV28 TGTGCCAGCAGTTCCCCGGCCTCCGGGACAGACAACTATGGCTACACCTTC CASSSPASGTDNYGYTF
. 13 TRBJ1-5 TRBD1 TRBV2 TGTGCCAGCAGAGGGACAGGGGTCCAGCCCCAGCATTTT CASRGTGVQPQHF
few 14 TRBJ1-2 . TRBV24-1 TGTGCCACCAGCCGGGACGGGACTAACTATGGCTACACCTTC CATSRDGTNYGYTF
. 14 TRBJ2-5 . TRBV18 TGTGCCAGCTCACTCCTGGGAGTTCAAGAGACCCAGTACTTC CASSLLGVQETQYF